Listed here are 27 T cell receptor beta chains from one sample, sequenced in a study of blood T cell repertoires in COVID-19. Generated by immunoSEQ multiplex PCR, the TCRdb table keeps only in-frame clones and is missing some. The sample shows roughly 50,000 clones, around four fifths of them seen only once. Specimen: peripheral blood. Receptor source: a man between 35 and 55 years old with acute or convalescent COVID-19.

This clone was seen a single time. The V and J genes are TRBV2 and TRBJ1-2; 7 nucleotides agree with TRBD1. V lost 6 bases and J lost 4; bases outside the gene matches: 14. CDR1 SNHLY and CDR2 FYNNEI come from the germline V gene. CDR3 length: 16 residues. The chain's CDR3 is CASRELPGGHGYGYTF. DNA of the CDR3: TGTGCCAGCAGGGAACTCCCAGGGGGTCACGGCTATGGCTACACCTTC.

The rearrangement uses TRBV19 and TRBJ1-2; no definite D call. Germline V gene data show CDR1 as LNHDA and CDR2 as SQIVND (reference sequence). V was shortened by 5 bases and J by 2 bases, with 15 bases between the two germline ends. This CDR3 is built from 15 residues. The CDR3 reads CASSASSLGNYGYTF. CDR3 nucleotides: TGTGCCAGTAGTGCCTCAAGTTTGGGCAACTATGGCTACACCTTC.

This chain connects TRBV28 to TRBJ2-7; TRBD1 aligns across 9 bases. V was clipped by 3 bases and J by 0 bases; unmatched bases: 21. Per germline, CDR1 MDHEN and CDR2 SYDVKM. The CDR3 has 21 amino acids. CDR3 amino acids: CASSLLLYRTGANPPSYEQYF. CDR3 DNA: TGTGCCAGCAGTTTGCTCCTGTACAGGACAGGGGCAAACCCACCCTCCTACGAGCAGTACTTC.

V usage is TRBV7-9 and J usage is TRBJ2-1; 11 bases map to TRBD2. Unmatched junction bases numbered 9, after V lost 4 bases and J lost 7 bases. This CDR3 region has 16 residues. Germline CDR1 SEHNR, CDR2 FQNEAQ (reference sequence). The DNA for the CDR3 is TGTGCCAGCAGCTACCGTAGCGGGGGGGCTATTAATGAGCAGTTCTTC. This encodes CASSYRSGGAINEQFF.

This chain links TRBV6-6 with TRBJ1-2; no definite D call. Per the germline V gene, CDR1 is MNHNY and CDR2 is SVGAGI (reference sequence). The CDR3 has 16 residues. Trimming left V 6 bases short and J 8 bases short, with 25 bases between. Written as DNA, the CDR3 is TGTGCCAGCAGCCCCCAACCCTTGATGACGGAGAGGGGCTACACCTTC. This translates into CASSPQPLMTERGYTF.

The chain uses TRBV5-1 and TRBJ1-4; D gene ambiguous. Germline V CDR1 and CDR2: SGHRS, YFSETQ. Deletions cut 7 bases from V and 4 bases from J, with 20 bases between. The CDR3 runs 16 residues. In DNA, the CDR3 is TGCGCCAGCGCTCAATACAGTGGGTATGGTAATGAAAAACTGTTTTTT. It encodes CASAQYSGYGNEKLFF.

The rearrangement links TRBV30 to TRBJ2-7; 7 nucleotides line up with TRBD2. Looked up from germline, CDR1 is GTSNPN and CDR2 is SVGIG (reference sequence). This CDR3 is 13 amino acids long. Germline trimming cut 0 bases from V and 7 bases from J; bases unmatched to any gene: 6. DNA of the CDR3: TGTGCCTGGAGTGTAAGACGGGGGGTTGAGCAGTACTTC. It codes for CAWSVRRGVEQYF.

The chain links TRBV2 to TRBJ2-3, with 9 nucleotides matching TRBD1. Germline V lookup: CDR1 SNHLY, CDR2 FYNNEI. V lost 7 bases, J lost 2 bases, and 13 bases stayed unmatched. This CDR3 comprises 17 residues. The CDR3 nucleotides are TGTGCCAGCAAAAGGGTCACAGGGGGCGCCCCCACAGATACGCAGTATTTT. Translating gives CASKRVTGGAPTDTQYF.

Ten or more counts support this clone. The CDR3 reads CASGTINTGELFF. CDR3 in DNA: TGCGCCAGCGGGACAATCAACACCGGGGAGCTGTTTTTT. This chain joins TRBV10-2 and TRBJ2-2; the D gene is possibly TRBD1 (6 bases). Germline CDR1 is WSHSY and CDR2 is SAAADI. The CDR3 spans 13 residues. The V gene lost 8 bases and the J gene lost 2 bases, with 9 bases spanning the gap.

The CDR3 DNA reads TGTGCCAGCAGTTATTCCCCTGGCAGTACCGAGCAGTACTTC. Translating it yields CASSYSPGSTEQYF. V is TRBV6-5 and J is TRBJ2-7, with D uncertain. V lost 3 bases, J lost 6 bases, and 15 bases lay in between. The CDR3 is made up of 14 amino acids. The germline V gene encodes CDR1 MNHEY and CDR2 SVGAGI.

This clone is a singleton in its sample. V gene TRBV19 combines with J gene TRBJ1-2; 7 bases agree with TRBD1. With 3 bases clipped from V and 6 bases from J, the junction kept 4 bases outside the gene matches. Per germline, CDR1 LNHDA and CDR2 SQIVND (reference sequence). The CDR3 length is 13 residues. Here the CDR3 DNA reads TGTGCCAGTAGTATCGGCCAGGGGGATGGCTACACCTTC. Amino acid sequence: CASSIGQGDGYTF.

CDR3 in amino acids: CASSTIGTSGGYEQYF. In nucleotides, the CDR3 is TGTGCCAGTAGTACCATCGGGACTAGCGGAGGATACGAGCAGTACTTC. V and J are TRBV19 and TRBJ2-7; TRBD2 agrees at 11 bases. The germline CDR1 and CDR2 sequences are LNHDA and SQIVND (reference sequence). V gave up 4 bases and J gave up 4 bases; unmatched junction bases: 9. The CDR3 runs to 16 residues.

CDR3 nucleotide sequence: TGTGCCAGCAGTTTAGATAGAGGCCCCCAGCATTTT. Translation: CASSLDRGPQHF. The chain recombines TRBV12-3 or TRBV12-4 with TRBJ1-5; no clear D. This CDR3 spans 12 amino acids. The V end lost 1 base, the J end lost 10 bases, and 8 bases lay between the germline ends.

The chain couples TRBV24-1 to TRBJ1-2; D might be TRBD1 (5 bases). The germline CDR1 and CDR2 sequences are KGHDR and SFDVKD. The CDR3 is 13 amino acids. Trimming shortened V by 4 bases and J by 3 bases, and 8 bases separated the two germline ends. This CDR3 is CATSEGRYYGYTF. In nucleotides, the CDR3 is TGTGCCACCAGTGAGGGGCGTTACTATGGCTACACCTTC.

The chain carries TRBV5-1 and TRBJ1-2; TRBD1 matches at 9 bases. CDR3 size: 19 residues. Germline V gene data show CDR1 as SGHRS and CDR2 as YFSETQ. The V segment lost 6 bases and the J segment 2 bases; nucleotides outside the gene matches: 20. The CDR3 DNA reads as TGCGCCAGCACCAGAGGGACATCGACAGGGGGATGGACCAACTATGGCTACACCTTC. Its translation is CASTRGTSTGGWTNYGYTF.

The J gene is TRBJ1-2, the V gene TRBV15, with 8 nucleotides matching TRBD1. CDR1 is LNHNV, CDR2 YYDKDF, per germline (reference sequence). With V trimmed by 3 bases and J by 1 base, 10 bases remained unmatched. There are 17 residues in the CDR3. The CDR3 sequence is CATSRDRAVRINYGYTF. The CDR3 DNA reads as TGTGCCACCAGCAGGGACAGGGCCGTACGAATTAACTATGGCTACACCTTC.

The chain links TRBV3-1 (or the pseudogene TRBV3-2) to TRBJ1-3; D is unresolved. Germline V gene data show CDR1 as LGHDT and CDR2 as YNNKEL (reference sequence). With 1 base removed from V and 3 bases from J, the gap between germline ends came to 4 bases. This CDR3 spans 13 amino acids. The CDR3 region has the DNA TGTGCCAGCAGCCAAGTCGGTGGAAACACCATATATTTT. Translating gives CASSQVGGNTIYF.

The rearrangement uses TRBV5-1 and TRBJ1-6, with D unclear. V shed 0 bases and J shed 7 bases, with 11 bases lying between them. From germline, CDR1 is SGHRS and CDR2 YFSETQ. The CDR3 loop spans 15 amino acids. The DNA of the CDR3 is TGCGCCAGCAGCTTGGCCCCGGAGAGGAATTCACCCCTCCACTTT. It encodes CASSLAPERNSPLHF.

This chain joins TRBV20-1 and TRBJ2-5; a possible D gene is TRBD1 (6 bases). The CDR3 spans 17 residues. CDR1 and CDR2 (germline): DFQATT, SNEGSKA (reference sequence). V lost 3 bases to trimming and J lost 0 bases, with 20 bases between them. Here the CDR3 reads CSASSRSGTTNQETQYF. CDR3 DNA sequence: TGCAGTGCTAGTAGCAGATCCGGGACAACAAACCAAGAGACCCAGTACTTC.

A word on this clone: Other DNA sequences in the sample encode the same CDR3. The V and J genes are TRBV5-1 and TRBJ2-1, with 8 bases lining up with TRBD1. Germline CDR1 is SGHRS and CDR2 is YFSETQ. CDR3 length equals 15 residues. J was trimmed by 2 bases and V by 4 bases; bases with no gene match: 5. DNA of the CDR3: TGCGCCAGCAGCGGAGGACAGGGTACCTACAATGAGCAGTTCTTC. Protein: CASSGGQGTYNEQFF.

The J gene is TRBJ2-7, the V gene TRBV6-4; TRBD2 might be the D (7 bases). V was cut by 6 bases and J by 3 bases, with 18 bases left in between. Germline CDR1 reads MRHNA; CDR2 reads SNTAGT. CDR3 length: 15 residues. CDR3 in DNA: TGTGCCAGCAGGCTCATCGGGGGGCCCGGCTACGAGCAGTACTTC. It codes for CASRLIGGPGYEQYF.

V and J are TRBV6-2 or TRBV6-3 and TRBJ2-3; D ambiguous. Trimming took off 2 bases at V and 3 bases at J, with 12 bases between the two ends. Germline V gene lookup returns CDR1 MNHEY and CDR2 SVGEGT. The CDR3 totals 15 residues. The CDR3 here is CASSYPTRSTDTQYF. CDR3 DNA: TGTGCCAGCAGTTACCCTACTCGAAGTACAGATACGCAGTATTTT.

The V call is TRBV19, the J call TRBJ1-1, with D tentatively TRBD1 (6 bases). Germline assignment: CDR1 LNHDA and CDR2 SQIVND (reference sequence). V was clipped by 7 bases and J by 1 base, with 13 bases between them. The CDR3 runs 14 residues. The CDR3 spells CASKPQGSNTEAFF. Here the CDR3 DNA reads TGTGCCAGTAAACCACAGGGCTCGAACACTGAAGCTTTCTTT.

V and J are TRBV5-6 and TRBJ2-4, with D hard to call. This CDR3 has 16 amino acids. The ends were cut back, 1 base at V and 5 bases at J, with 16 bases in the middle. Germline V gene data show CDR1 as SGHDT and CDR2 as YYEEEE. The CDR3 coding sequence is TGTGCCAGCAGCTTGTTCCCTGGCGGCCCCCAAAACATTCAGTACTTC. This gives the protein CASSLFPGGPQNIQYF.

This clone was recorded a few times. In DNA form, the CDR3 reads TGTGCCAGCAGCTACCGGGACAGGGCCTACAATGAGCAGTTCTTC. Translation: CASSYRDRAYNEQFF. The chain combines TRBV7-6 with TRBJ2-1; 9 nucleotides line up with TRBD1. Germline values: CDR1 SGHVS, CDR2 FNYEAQ. The length of the CDR3 is 15 residues. The J segment lost 2 bases and the V segment lost 4 bases, leaving 3 bases of the junction unmatched. Complete variable domain (other parts from reference TRBV7-6 and TRBJ2-1): GAGVSQSPRYKVTKRGQDVALRCDPISGHVSLYWYRQALGQGPEFLTYFNYEAQQDKSGLPNDRFSAERPEGSISTLTIQRTEQRDSAMYRCASSYRDRAYNEQFFGPGTRLTVL.

The chain links TRBV7-9 to TRBJ1-1, with TRBD1 matching 7 bases. CDR3 length: 16 amino acids. V dropped 5 bases and J dropped 3; count of bases not matched to a gene: 12. Germline V gives CDR1 SEHNR, CDR2 FQNEAQ (reference sequence). CDR3 in DNA: TGTGCCAGCAGCCCCCTAGGGATGCAGGGGGACACTGAAGCTTTCTTT. Translated: CASSPLGMQGDTEAFF.

The V and J genes are TRBV7-8 and TRBJ1-6, with D perhaps matching TRBD1 (6 bases). The CDR3 extends over 14 amino acids. Per the germline V gene, CDR1 is SGHVS and CDR2 is FQNEAQ. The V and J ends lost 3 bases and 6 bases respectively, with 9 bases between them. CDR3 DNA: TGTGCCAGCAGCTTTCGACAGGCTAATTCACCCCTCCACTTT. Translated: CASSFRQANSPLHF.